Listed here are 2 T cell receptor beta chains from one sample, sequenced in a study of spatial heterogeneity in lung cancer. Time point of the sample: sample taken at primary tumor resection. Unsorted samples of tumor, nontumor lung or frozen PBMC had their whole RNA sequenced. TCRdb re-analysed the 5' RACE reads in MiXCR, keeping a single row per CDR3 protein. Of about 85,000 distinct CDR3 sequences listed, about 20% are singletons. The sequencing here drew on PBMCs, taken at surgery. The source is a male donor with early-stage non-small cell lung cancer.

This clonotype has more than one count but fewer than ten. This chain connects TRBV12-3 or TRBV12-4 to TRBJ2-1; TRBD2 matches at 11 bases. This CDR3 contains 15 residues. The junction had 4 bases not matched to a gene; V was cut back by 1 base and J by 8 bases. CDR3 sequence reads: CASSLGLAGGDEQFF. For the CDR3, the DNA is TGTGCCAGCAGTTTAGGGCTAGCGGGGGGAGATGAGCAGTTCTTC.

The chain employs TRBV10-3 and TRBJ1-2; perhaps TRBD1 as D (6 bases). Germline V lookup: CDR1 ENHRY, CDR2 SYGVKD. The CDR3 sequence is 13 residues long. V gave up 2 bases and J gave up 6 bases, with 10 bases separating them. CDR3 nucleotide sequence: TGTGCCATCAGTGAGGAACAGGGAAATGGCTACACCTTC. This translates into CAISEEQGNGYTF.